Sequencing of this T cell receptor beta chain was carried out in a study of beta chain features in type 1 diabetes. Turning to the study itself: Across all samples, fewer than 120,000,000 sorted cells were examined. General study findings and limits: Overrepresentation of cells with high TCR expression could result from cDNA sequencing. Small HLA sub-analyses could not settle whether HLA shapes TCRB rearrangement.

In this sample, this clone turned up many times. What it recognizes is unknown. TCRB transcripts that were expressed got sequenced, as all of the isolated RNA had been reverse transcribed. Profiled with immunoSEQ multiplex PCR; TCRdb holds only in-frame clones, not every one. The sample consists of about 290,000 clones, about 8.5% of them appearing once. With V trimmed by 1 base and J by 5 bases, 3 bases remained unmatched. The CDR3 covers 17 residues. CDR1 and CDR2 (germline): MGHRA, YSYEKL. Populations isolated by sorting all had purity greater than 95%. The chain links TRBV4-1 to TRBJ2-1, with 15 bases matching TRBD2. Sequenced material: central memory CD4+ T cells from blood. The receptor was isolated from a woman in her late teens or twenties in good health. The CDR3 is CASSQAGTSGRHNEQFF. The CDR3 DNA reads as TGCGCCAGCAGCCAAGCTGGGACTAGCGGGAGGCACAATGAGCAGTTCTTC.